The 31 T cell receptor beta chains presented below share a single source sample, sequenced in a study of blood T cells in healthy people across ages. A J-beta primer mix and a sample-barcoded 5' primer were used in a second PCR of roughly 6 to 12 cycles. TCRdb ran MiXCR on the 5' RACE reads and lists one entry per CDR3 protein. The sample lists 1.5 million to 1.9 million distinct CDR3 sequences, about 45% occurring once. The sample comprised blood. The receptors were gathered from a woman under 30 in good health.

The chain joins TRBV29-1 to TRBJ1-2; a weak D match, TRBD1 (6 bases). This CDR3 has 16 amino acids. V was shortened by 2 bases and J by 0 bases, with 16 bases between the two germline ends. Germline V CDR1 and CDR2: SQVTM, ANQGSEA. The DNA for the CDR3 is TGCAGCGTTGAAAGGGCCGTGGGGGGCTCTAACTATGGCTACACCTTC. Protein: CSVERAVGGSNYGYTF.

In this sample, this clonotype turned up once. The CDR3 DNA reads TGTGCCAGCAGCCGAGACAGGGCCGAGCCCCAGCATTTT. Encoded protein: CASSRDRAEPQHF. The chain employs TRBV7-2 and TRBJ1-5; 7 nucleotides agree with TRBD1. The V gene end was trimmed by 5 bases and the J gene end by 8 bases; junction bases not matched to a gene: 6. Germline V lookup: CDR1 SGHTA, CDR2 FQGNSA. CDR3 length: 13 residues.

This clonotype has more than one count but fewer than ten. The chain employs TRBV7-9 and TRBJ2-1, with no clear D. V lost 0 bases to trimming and J lost 5 bases, with 11 bases between them. The CDR3 is 15 residues long. CDR1 and CDR2 (germline): SEHNR, FQNEAQ (reference sequence). CDR3 sequence reads: CASSLAPPNHNEQFF. For the CDR3, the DNA is TGTGCCAGCAGCTTAGCGCCCCCTAACCACAATGAGCAGTTCTTC.

The J gene is TRBJ2-5, the V gene TRBV27, with D maybe TRBD2 (5 bases). The V gene lost 2 bases and the J gene lost 0 bases, with 13 bases spanning the gap. CDR3 size: 16 residues. The germline V gene encodes CDR1 MNHEY and CDR2 SMNVEV (reference sequence). The CDR3 DNA is TGTGCCAGCAGTTTACGGGGAGCGGTAAACCAAGAGACCCAGTACTTC. Amino acids: CASSLRGAVNQETQYF.

The chain's CDR3 is CASSLVSGSGNTQYF. The DNA for the CDR3 is TGTGCCAGCAGCTTAGTTAGCGGGAGTGGGAATACGCAGTATTTT. The rearrangement uses TRBV7-8 and TRBJ2-3; 9 bases match TRBD2. Germline CDR1 is SGHVS and CDR2 is FQNEAQ. V trimming: 1 base; J trimming: 7 bases; junction bases outside the gene matches: 6. The length of the CDR3 is 15 residues.

The V and J genes are TRBV20-1 and TRBJ2-7; 12 bases are shared with TRBD1. The V segment lost 6 bases and the J segment 5 bases; nucleotides outside the gene matches: 11. The CDR3 length is 15 residues. Germline CDR1 DFQATT, CDR2 SNEGSKA (reference sequence). The CDR3 DNA is TGCAGTGCACCAGACCCGGGACAGGGGGCGCACGAGCAGTACTTC. Translation gives CSAPDPGQGAHEQYF.

In its sample, this clonotype was seen a few times. The chain carries TRBV29-1 and TRBJ2-7, with 9 positions matching TRBD1. V shed 4 bases, J shed 3 bases, and the junction held 4 bases outside the gene matches. This CDR3 has 13 residues. CDR1 is SQVTM, CDR2 ANQGSEA, per germline. The CDR3 sequence is CSVAGQGLYEQYF. CDR3 bases: TGCAGCGTTGCCGGACAGGGGCTCTACGAGCAGTACTTC.

The chain employs TRBV2 and TRBJ2-1; D is ambiguous. With 1 base removed from V and 1 base from J, the gap between germline ends came to 8 bases. Germline V gives CDR1 SNHLY, CDR2 FYNNEI. There are 15 residues in the CDR3. CDR3 sequence (DNA): TGTGCCAGCAGTGAAGGGATCTGGTCCTACAATGAGCAGTTCTTC. Translated: CASSEGIWSYNEQFF.

V and J are TRBV4-2 and TRBJ2-3, with 7 bases identical to TRBD2. CDR1 is LGHNA, CDR2 YNFKEQ, per germline. V dropped 7 bases and J dropped 5; count of bases not matched to a gene: 9. CDR3 length equals 14 residues. In DNA, the CDR3 is TGTGCCAGCAAAGCCCTCGGACTAGAAGATACGCAGTATTTT. This gives the protein CASKALGLEDTQYF.

In regard to this clonotype: This may stem from a read error, because a much larger clone lies one nucleotide away. The chain is built from TRBV7-2 and TRBJ1-2; 7 bases are shared with TRBD1. The CDR3 is 13 amino acids. V lost 7 bases, J lost 4 bases, and 6 bases stayed unmatched. CDR1 is SGHTA, CDR2 FQGNSA, per germline. Here the CDR3 reads CASTVDRIYGYTF. The CDR3 DNA follows: TGTGCCAGCACCGTGGACAGGATCTATGGCTACACCTTC.

This clonotype was detected only once. The chain uses TRBV9 and TRBJ2-1; D is unclear. The V gene lost 0 bases and the J gene lost 4 bases, with 11 bases spanning the gap. The CDR3 has 15 amino acids. Germline V gene data show CDR1 as SGDLS and CDR2 as YYNGEE. The CDR3 protein is CASSVGRAPYNEQFF. CDR3 coding DNA: TGTGCCAGCAGCGTAGGAAGGGCCCCGTACAATGAGCAGTTCTTC.

J is TRBJ2-2 and V is TRBV7-2, with D perhaps TRBD2 (5 bases). The CDR3 has 15 residues. V was shortened by 0 bases and J by 0 bases, with 5 bases between the two germline ends. The V gene's germline CDR1 is SGHTA and CDR2 FQGNSA. The chain's CDR3 is CASSLAAANTGELFF. DNA for the CDR3: TGTGCCAGCAGCTTAGCAGCGGCGAACACCGGGGAGCTGTTTTTT.

This chain joins TRBV6-5 and TRBJ2-4; 8 bases agree with TRBD2. The last part of the DNA fits TRBJ2-5 better; the J call may be wrong. This CDR3 region has 15 residues. The germline gives CDR1 MNHEY, CDR2 SVGAGI. The DNA of the CDR3 is TGTGCCAGCAGTTACGGAAGCGGGAGATTAGAGACCCAGTACTTC. It codes for CASSYGSGRLETQYF.

The chain's CDR3 is CAAPGGLQRLGYGYTF. In nucleotides, the CDR3 is TGTGCCGCACCAGGAGGTCTCCAGCGGTTGGGGTATGGCTACACCTTC. This chain uses TRBV30 with TRBJ1-2; no reliable D call. CDR1 is GTSNPN and CDR2 is SVGIG in the germline V gene (reference sequence). Trimming pared 8 bases from V and 5 bases from J, leaving 27 bases between. The CDR3 spans 16 residues.

This clonotype has more than one count but fewer than ten. V gene TRBV27 combines with J gene TRBJ2-7, with D unclear. The V gene's germline CDR1 is MNHEY and CDR2 SMNVEV (reference sequence). This CDR3 has 14 amino acids. V was shortened by 3 bases and J by 2 bases, with 11 bases between the two germline ends. The CDR3 is CASSFGLSAYEQYF. The CDR3 coding sequence is TGTGCCAGCAGTTTCGGTCTATCGGCCTACGAGCAGTACTTC.

The rearrangement joins TRBV7-2 to TRBJ1-1; 8 bases fit TRBD1. Germline V gene lookup returns CDR1 SGHTA and CDR2 FQGNSA. J gave up 7 bases and V 2 bases, and 6 bases lay outside the gene matches. This CDR3 is built from 14 residues. This chain's CDR3 is CASSLTKDRDEAFF. The CDR3 DNA follows: TGTGCCAGCAGCTTAACTAAGGACAGGGATGAAGCTTTCTTT. The variable domain in full, with the rest retrieved from reference TRBV7-2 and TRBJ1-1, is GAGVSQSPSNKVTEKGKDVELRCDPISGHTALYWYRQSLGQGLEFLIYFQGNSAPDKSGLPSDRFSAERTGGSVSTLTIQRTQQEDSAVYLCASSLTKDRDEAFFGQGTRLTVV.

CDR3: CSASFLAGATSSYNEQFF. The CDR3 region has the DNA TGCAGTGCTAGTTTCCTAGCGGGGGCCACGAGCTCCTACAATGAGCAGTTCTTC. The rearrangement links TRBV20-1 to TRBJ2-1; 10 positions match TRBD2. The germline V gene encodes CDR1 DFQATT and CDR2 SNEGSKA (reference sequence). Trimming took 3 bases from V and 0 from J; bases not matched to a gene: 11. The CDR3 spans 18 residues.

This clonotype appeared a few times. The chain joins TRBV12-3 or TRBV12-4 to TRBJ1-5; no definite D call. CDR3 length: 14 residues. Trimming removed 5 bases from V and 5 bases from J, with 13 bases in between. DNA of the CDR3: TGTGCCAGCAGTCGAAACAGCCCGGATCAGCCCCAGCATTTT. Its translation is CASSRNSPDQPQHF.

This clonotype was recorded a few times. The J gene is TRBJ2-5, the V gene TRBV9; D is unclear. V was pared by 0 bases and J by 4 bases, with 13 bases between. The CDR3 has 15 residues. Germline CDR1 and CDR2: SGDLS and YYNGEE. DNA for the CDR3: TGTGCCAGCAGCGTAGGGTTCAGGTCAGGAGAGACCCAGTACTTC. As protein: CASSVGFRSGETQYF.

The J gene is TRBJ2-7, the V gene TRBV29-1; 10 bases are a match to TRBD1. After removal of 6 bases from V and 5 bases from J, the junction contained 4 bases not matched to a gene. Germline V gene data show CDR1 as SQVTM and CDR2 as ANQGSEA. The CDR3 totals 12 residues. In DNA form, the CDR3 reads TGCAGCGTGGGGACAGGGGTTAACGAGCAGTACTTC. The encoded protein is CSVGTGVNEQYF.

J is TRBJ1-5 and V is TRBV3-1; D is uncertain. V dropped 0 bases and J dropped 0 bases, with 9 bases sitting between them. Germline-derived CDR1 and CDR2 are LGHDT and YNNKEL (reference sequence). The CDR3 runs to 16 residues. DNA of the CDR3: TGTGCCAGCAGCCAAGACGCGGGCTATAGCAATCAGCCCCAGCATTTT. This translates into CASSQDAGYSNQPQHF.

The chain combines TRBV6-5 with TRBJ2-5; 12 nucleotides align to TRBD2. The ends lost 0 bases at V and 3 bases at J; junction bases unmatched: 14. This CDR3 has 20 residues. Germline assignment: CDR1 MNHEY and CDR2 SVGAGI. The chain's CDR3 is CASSYSEGQTSGGKEETQYF. The DNA of the CDR3 is TGTGCCAGCAGTTACTCTGAGGGCCAAACTAGCGGGGGGAAAGAAGAGACCCAGTACTTC.

The J gene is TRBJ2-4, the V gene TRBV12-3 or TRBV12-4, with D maybe TRBD1 (5 bases). CDR3 length equals 17 residues. Trimming removed 2 bases from V and 6 bases from J, with 20 bases in between. DNA of the CDR3: TGTGCCAGCAGTTTAAGAACAGGATCCCGATCGGGAAACATTCAGTACTTC. It specifies CASSLRTGSRSGNIQYF.

A few counts support this clonotype. This chain uses TRBV4-1 with TRBJ2-1, with 11 bases identical to TRBD2. The CDR3 is 16 residues long. Germline trimming cut 3 bases from V and 7 bases from J; bases unmatched to any gene: 8. Germline-derived CDR1 and CDR2 are MGHRA and YSYEKL. CDR3 in amino acids: CASSHGTSGERNEQFF. In DNA form, the CDR3 reads TGCGCCAGCAGCCACGGGACTAGCGGAGAAAGGAATGAGCAGTTCTTC.

The CDR3 loop is CSAAEGNSNQPQHF. DNA for the CDR3: TGCAGTGCTGCCGAGGGTAATAGCAATCAGCCCCAGCATTTT. V and J are TRBV20-1 and TRBJ1-5; D not certain. Trimming cost V 5 bases and J 0 bases, with 11 bases left between them. CDR3 length: 14 residues. Germline assignment: CDR1 DFQATT and CDR2 SNEGSKA (reference sequence).

Worth noting for this clonotype: Since a much larger clone is just one base distant, this may be a read error. The chain is built from TRBV7-9 and TRBJ1-6; TRBD1 might be the D (5 bases). CDR3 length: 12 residues. CDR1 is SEHNR, CDR2 FQNEAQ, per germline (reference sequence). The V end was cut by 6 bases, the J end by 7 bases, with 7 bases between. CDR3 sequence: CASRQENSPLHF. The DNA for the CDR3 is TGTGCCAGCAGACAGGAGAATTCACCCCTCCACTTT.

The CDR3 protein is CASRVSGKLDEQFF. Here the CDR3 DNA reads TGTGCCAGCAGAGTGTCAGGGAAGTTGGATGAGCAGTTCTTC. V is TRBV5-6 and J is TRBJ2-1; a possible D gene is TRBD1 (5 bases). CDR1 and CDR2 (germline): SGHDT, YYEEEE. Between the trimmed V and J ends, which lost 5 bases and 8 bases, there was a span of 17 bases. The CDR3 totals 14 residues.

This chain joins TRBV7-2 and TRBJ2-2; no definite D call. This CDR3 has 15 amino acids. V gave up 0 bases and J gave up 6 bases, with 11 bases separating them. Germline-derived CDR1 and CDR2 are SGHTA and FQGNSA. The CDR3 protein is CASSLAPGWAGELFF. CDR3 nucleotide sequence: TGTGCCAGCAGCTTAGCTCCAGGCTGGGCCGGGGAGCTGTTTTTT.

V and J are TRBV6-6 and TRBJ1-1; possibly TRBD1 for D (6 bases). CDR3 size: 13 residues. V lost 7 bases, J lost 5 bases, and 14 bases lay in between. The V gene's germline CDR1 is MNHNY and CDR2 SVGAGI (reference sequence). The DNA of the CDR3 is TGTGCCAGCACCCCCGGGGGGCGGACTGAAGCTTTCTTT. Translating it yields CASTPGGRTEAFF.

The CDR3, as DNA: TGCGCCGGGACTAGCAGGAATGAGCAGTTCTTC. It yields the protein CAGTSRNEQFF. This chain links TRBV29-1 with TRBJ2-1; 9 bases fit TRBD2. The germline gives CDR1 SQVTM, CDR2 ANQGSEA. The CDR3 is 11 amino acids.

This clonotype has more than one count but fewer than ten. The rearrangement uses TRBV9 and TRBJ2-1, with 7 bases matching TRBD1. Trimming took 2 bases from V and 8 from J; bases not matched to a gene: 7. Germline-derived CDR1 and CDR2 are SGDLS and YYNGEE. The CDR3 sequence is 14 residues long. The CDR3 sequence: CASSVATGSDEQFF. Here the CDR3 DNA reads TGTGCCAGCAGCGTTGCGACAGGGTCTGATGAGCAGTTCTTC.